This T cell receptor beta chain is drawn from a study of CD8 T cells in Susac syndrome. Study conclusions and caveats: The study admitted that it had a relatively small number of individuals in its TCR sequencing and HLA analysis.

CD8+ and CD4+ T cells from blood underwent TCR beta sequencing, which was carried out in a high-throughput format. In the multiple sclerosis control group, patients were treatment-naive and had stable or active relapsing-remitting disease. As regards this clonotype: Antigen unknown.

Trimming removed 6 bases at V and 16 bases at J, with 16 bases between. This CDR3 is built from 11 residues. Germline V gene lookup returns CDR1 LNHDA and CDR2 SQIVND (reference sequence). Reverse transcription of roughly 0.45 to 1 ug RNA used random hexamers. It was immunoSEQ multiplex PCR that amplified TCR beta CDR3 across 54 Vbeta and 13 Jbeta. TCRdb reanalysed the immunoSEQ multiplex PCR reads using MiXCR and keeps one entry per CDR3 protein. The repertoire consists of 140,000 to 150,000 distinct CDR3 sequences, with 85% to 95% occurring once and the leading ten covering 0.11%. The receptor was derived from a human donor with multiple sclerosis. Material: CD4+ T cells from PBMCs. The rearrangement joins TRBV19 to TRBJ2-4; D not certain. CDR3 in DNA: TGTGCCAGTAGCAGAGACACCCTTTCATACTTC. Translating gives CASSRDTLSYF.